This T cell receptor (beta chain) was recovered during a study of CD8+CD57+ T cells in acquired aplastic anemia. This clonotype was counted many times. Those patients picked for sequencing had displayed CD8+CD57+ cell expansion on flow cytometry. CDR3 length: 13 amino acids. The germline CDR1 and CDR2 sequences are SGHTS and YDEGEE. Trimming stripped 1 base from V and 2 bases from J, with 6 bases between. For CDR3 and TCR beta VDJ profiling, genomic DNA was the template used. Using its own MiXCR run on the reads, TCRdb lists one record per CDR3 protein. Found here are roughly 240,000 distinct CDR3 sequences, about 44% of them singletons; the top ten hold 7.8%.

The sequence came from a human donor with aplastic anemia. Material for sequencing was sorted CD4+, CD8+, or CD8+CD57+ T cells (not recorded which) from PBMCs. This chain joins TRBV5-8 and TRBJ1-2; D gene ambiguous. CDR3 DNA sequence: TGTGCCAGCAGCTTGTTTACCAACTATGGCTACACCTTC. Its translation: CASSLFTNYGYTF.